A selection of T cell receptor beta chains follows, all from one sample in a study of blood T cell repertoires in COVID-19. Generated by immunoSEQ multiplex PCR, the TCRdb table keeps only in-frame clones and is missing some. Among tens of thousands of clones, around 92% were seen once, and the ten largest hold over 10%. Material: peripheral blood. The receptor source for this set is a human donor with active COVID-19. The donor label of this sample is uncertain. Each CDR3 is given with its conserved first and last residue. D genes are given only for firm matches. Size is omitted from some rows. Given values are once, few, many or a class for expanded clones.

>TRBJ1-4|TRBV19|TRBD1|-
CASRNRGTEEKLFF
TGTGCCAGTAGAAACAGGGGGACGGAAGAAAAACTGTTTTTT
>TRBJ1-1|TRBV5-6|-|-
CASSWRAGRNTEAFF
TGTGCCAGCAGCTGGAGGGCAGGGCGGAACACTGAAGCTTTCTTT
>TRBJ2-1|TRBV29-1|TRBD2|-
CSVGTSGSVHEQFF
TGCAGCGTGGGGACTAGCGGGAGTGTCCATGAGCAGTTCTTC
>TRBJ2-3|TRBV5-4|TRBD2|-
CASSSRGGTDTQYF
TGTGCCAGCAGCTCCCGGGGGGGCACAGATACGCAGTATTTT
>TRBJ1-5|TRBV7-8|-|-
CASSLAEGAFQPQHF
TGTGCCAGCAGCTTAGCAGAAGGGGCGTTTCAGCCCCAGCATTTT
>TRBJ1-1|TRBV2|-|-
CASSEKAGIVGEAFF
TGTGCCAGCAGTGAGAAGGCAGGGATTGTAGGTGAAGCTTTCTTT
>TRBJ2-7|TRBV20-1|-|-
CSAPSTYEQYF
TGCAGTGCCCCTTCTACCTACGAGCAGTACTTC
>TRBJ1-1|TRBV29-1|-|once
CSVPTGLGATEAFF
TGCAGCGTCCCGACAGGCCTTGGGGCCACTGAAGCTTTCTTT
>TRBJ2-1|TRBV5-4|TRBD2|-
CASSRRGTSSFNEQFF
TGTGCCAGCAGCCGACGCGGGACTAGCTCATTCAATGAGCAGTTCTTC
>TRBJ1-6|TRBV6-1|-|-
CASSARDTLGRNSPLHF
TGTGCCAGCAGTGCCCGGGACACCTTAGGGCGTAATTCACCCCTCCACTTT
>TRBJ2-4|TRBV3-1/TRBV3-2|-|once
CASSQDKLAKNIQYF
TGTGCCAGCAGCCAAGATAAGCTAGCCAAAAACATTCAGTACTTC
>TRBJ1-6|TRBV6-5|-|-
CASAGRYNSPLHF
TGTGCCAGCGCGGGGCGCTATAATTCACCCCTCCACTTT
>TRBJ2-1|TRBV12-3/TRBV12-4|-|-
CASSLDLAWEQFF
TGTGCCAGCAGTCTCGATCTAGCGTGGGAGCAGTTCTTC
>TRBJ2-3|TRBV4-3|TRBD2|-
CASSQVGAGGDTQYF
TGCGCCAGCAGCCAAGTGGGGGCGGGAGGAGATACGCAGTATTTT
>TRBJ2-7|TRBV25-1|TRBD1|-
CASSAPGTGLYEQYF
TGTGCCAGCAGTGCTCCCGGGACAGGTCTTTACGAGCAGTACTTC
>TRBJ2-5|TRBV18|TRBD2|-
CASSPDEGLAGLQETQYF
TGTGCCAGCTCACCAGACGAGGGACTAGCGGGACTCCAAGAGACCCAGTACTTC
>TRBJ2-5|TRBV5-1|-|-
CASSLALYSQETQYF
TGCGCCAGCAGCTTGGCCCTCTACAGCCAAGAGACCCAGTACTTC
>TRBJ2-1|TRBV11-2|-|-
CASSTAGLPRQFF
TGTGCCAGCAGCACTGCCGGACTCCCTCGGCAGTTCTTC
>TRBJ1-6|TRBV3-1/TRBV3-2|-|few
CASSPERSPLHF
TGTGCCAGCAGCCCGGAGAGGTCACCCCTCCACTTT
>TRBJ1-3|TRBV7-2|-|-
CASSPTGSSGNTIYF
TGTGCCAGCAGCCCAACGGGAAGCTCTGGAAACACCATATATTTT
>TRBJ2-7|TRBV5-1|-|-
CASSDSSQEQYF
TGCGCCAGCAGCGACTCCTCCCAGGAGCAGTACTTC
>TRBJ2-7|TRBV19|-|-
CASSDRGSSYEQYF
TGTGCCAGTAGTGACCGCGGTAGCTCCTACGAGCAGTACTTC
>TRBJ2-7|TRBV7-6|TRBD1|-
CASSAGTGVYEQYF
TGTGCCAGCAGCGCCGGGACAGGGGTCTACGAGCAGTACTTC
>TRBJ2-6|TRBV6-2/TRBV6-3|TRBD1|-
CASSSRDRETRFSGANVLTF
TGTGCCAGCAGTTCTCGGGACAGGGAAACCCGCTTCTCTGGGGCCAACGTCCTGACTTTC
>TRBJ1-1|TRBV3-1/TRBV3-2|-|-
CASSQGAGMNTEAFF
TGTGCCAGCAGCCAGGGGGCAGGAATGAACACTGAAGCTTTCTTT
>TRBJ1-4|TRBV15|-|-
CATSRDQGGEKLFF
TGTGCCACCAGCAGAGATCAGGGAGGTGAAAAACTGTTTTTT
>TRBJ2-1|TRBV24-1|TRBD1|-
CATSDFGTGVANEQFF
TGTGCCACCAGTGATTTTGGGACAGGGGTGGCCAATGAGCAGTTCTTC
>TRBJ2-7|TRBV6-1|-|-
CASSEEGFSLYEQYF
TGTGCCAGCAGTGAAGAGGGGTTCAGCCTCTACGAGCAGTACTTC
>TRBJ1-6|TRBV28|TRBD1|-
CASTLGGTGVSPLHF
TGTGCCAGCACCCTGGGGGGGACAGGGGTTTCACCCCTCCACTTT
>TRBJ1-2|TRBV10-1|-|-
CASSEDGTSGYTF
TGCGCCAGCAGTGAAGACGGGACAAGCGGCTACACCTTC
>TRBJ1-2|TRBV27|TRBD1|-
CASSPTWTGSNYGYTF
TGTGCCAGCAGCCCTACCTGGACAGGGTCTAACTATGGCTACACCTTC
>TRBJ2-6|TRBV9|-|-
CASSVGFGAAGANVLTF
TGTGCCAGCAGCGTAGGTTTTGGGGCAGCTGGGGCCAACGTCCTGACTTTC
>TRBJ1-2|TRBV11-2|-|-
CASSLDILRYGYTF
TGTGCCAGCAGCTTAGATATATTGCGCTATGGCTACACCTTC
>TRBJ2-7|TRBV14|-|-
CASSQGNGRDYEQYF
TGTGCCAGCAGCCAAGGTAATGGTCGAGACTACGAGCAGTACTTC
>TRBJ1-1|TRBV7-6|-|-
CASSLEGPGVTEAFF
TGTGCCAGCAGCTTGGAGGGGCCTGGGGTCACTGAAGCTTTCTTT
>TRBJ2-5|TRBV5-1|TRBD1|-
CASSPEPGQGQETQYF
TGCGCCAGCAGCCCTGAACCGGGACAGGGACAAGAGACCCAGTACTTC
>TRBJ2-3|TRBV6-5|-|once
CASSWSARTDTQYF
TGTGCCAGCAGTTGGAGCGCCCGCACAGATACGCAGTATTTT
>TRBJ2-4|TRBV14|-|-
CASSQPRALNIQYF
TGTGCCAGCAGCCAACCCCGCGCCCTAAACATTCAGTACTTC
>TRBJ2-1|TRBV13|-|-
CASSPAGTWSSYNEQFF
TGTGCCAGCAGCCCAGCTGGGACTTGGAGCTCCTACAATGAGCAGTTCTTC
>TRBJ2-7|TRBV28|-|-
CASSLRGARYEQYF
TGTGCCAGCAGTTTACGGGGGGCGCGGTACGAGCAGTACTTC
>TRBJ2-1|TRBV29-1|-|-
CSATGLSSYNEQFF
TGCAGCGCTACGGGACTCAGCTCCTACAATGAGCAGTTCTTC
>TRBJ2-1|TRBV23-1|-|-
CASSQSGGHNEQFF
TGCGCCAGCAGTCAATCCGGGGGGCACAATGAGCAGTTCTTC
>TRBJ2-1|TRBV12-5|TRBD2|-
CASGSLAGSAQFF
TGTGCTAGTGGTTCGTTAGCGGGTTCCGCTCAGTTCTTC
>TRBJ2-3|TRBV12-3/TRBV12-4|TRBD1|-
CASSPGQGYTQYF
TGTGCCAGCAGTCCTGGACAGGGATATACGCAGTATTTT
>TRBJ2-1|TRBV10-1|TRBD2|once
CASSESILAGYNEQFF
TGCGCCAGCAGTGAGTCGATACTAGCGGGGTACAATGAGCAGTTCTTC
>TRBJ2-7|TRBV29-1|TRBD1|-
CSVGRDRAYEQYF
TGCAGCGTTGGTCGGGACAGAGCCTACGAGCAGTACTTC
>TRBJ1-1|TRBV7-9|TRBD1|-
CASSPGQLRFMNTEAFF
TGTGCCAGCAGCCCGGGACAGTTGAGATTTATGAACACTGAAGCTTTCTTT
>TRBJ2-3|TRBV7-2|-|once
CASSLGLLPTDTQYF
TGTGCCAGCAGCTTAGGACTACTTCCCACAGATACGCAGTATTTT
>TRBJ2-7|TRBV30|-|-
CAWSWSTSGEQYF
TGTGCCTGGAGTTGGAGTACATCCGGCGAGCAGTACTTC
>TRBJ1-5|TRBV3-1/TRBV3-2|TRBD1|-
CASSQDAGGGQPQHF
TGTGCCAGCAGCCAAGATGCAGGGGGCGGTCAGCCCCAGCATTTT
>TRBJ1-5|TRBV2|TRBD1|-
CASRATGSNQPQHF
TGTGCCAGCAGGGCGACAGGGTCCAATCAGCCCCAGCATTTT
>TRBJ1-5|TRBV9|-|-
CASSVDPGANSNQPQHF
TGTGCCAGCAGCGTAGATCCAGGTGCTAATAGCAATCAGCCCCAGCATTTT
>TRBJ1-1|TRBV27|TRBD1|-
CASRRIQGGPNTEAFF
TGTGCCAGCAGACGAATACAGGGGGGCCCGAACACTGAAGCTTTCTTT
>TRBJ2-1|TRBV28|-|-
CASTPRGYNEQFF
TGTGCCAGCACCCCGCGGGGCTACAATGAGCAGTTCTTC
>TRBJ2-1|TRBV7-6|-|few
CASSSLLAGLGNEQFF
TGTGCCAGCAGCTCTCTTTTGGCAGGGCTGGGGAATGAGCAGTTCTTC
>TRBJ1-5|TRBV27|-|few
CASSLKPNQPQHF
TGTGCCAGCAGTTTAAAGCCCAATCAGCCCCAGCATTTT
>TRBJ2-7|TRBV28|-|-
CASTSPSSYEQYF
TGTGCCAGCACCTCCCCGAGCTCCTACGAGCAGTACTTC
>TRBJ2-7|TRBV19|TRBD2|-
CASSIASGIYEQYF
TGTGCCAGTAGTATAGCTAGCGGGATATACGAGCAGTACTTC
>TRBJ2-1|TRBV7-2|TRBD2|-
CASSLRVAGGSEQFF
TGTGCCAGCAGCTTAAGAGTAGCGGGAGGCTCTGAGCAGTTCTTC